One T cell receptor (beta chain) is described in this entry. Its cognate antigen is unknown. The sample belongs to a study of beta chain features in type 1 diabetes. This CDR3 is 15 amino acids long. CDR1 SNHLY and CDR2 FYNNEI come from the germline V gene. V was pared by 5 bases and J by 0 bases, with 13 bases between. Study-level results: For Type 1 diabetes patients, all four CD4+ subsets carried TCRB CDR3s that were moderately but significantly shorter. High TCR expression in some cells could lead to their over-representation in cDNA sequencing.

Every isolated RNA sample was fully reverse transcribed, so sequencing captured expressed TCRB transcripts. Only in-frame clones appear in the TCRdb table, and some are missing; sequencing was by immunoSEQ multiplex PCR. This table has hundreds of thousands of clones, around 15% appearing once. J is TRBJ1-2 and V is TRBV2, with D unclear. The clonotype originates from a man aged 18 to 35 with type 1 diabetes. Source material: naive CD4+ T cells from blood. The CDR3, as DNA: TGTGCCAGCAGTAAGGAGGGCAGCCCTAACTATGGCTACACCTTC. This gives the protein CASSKEGSPNYGYTF.